This TCR beta chain was retrieved from a study of CD8 T cells in Susac syndrome. Sequencing of TCR beta was undertaken in CD8+ and CD4+ T cells derived from blood. A quantity of 0.5 to 1 ug RNA underwent reverse transcription using random hexamers. TCRdb passed the immunoSEQ multiplex PCR reads through MiXCR, listing each CDR3 protein once. The repertoire has hundreds of thousands of distinct CDR3 sequences, 95% of them found once; the top ten carry about 0.08%. Germline V gene lookup returns CDR1 SQVTM and CDR2 ANQGSEA. This CDR3 contains 14 residues. Trimming shortened V by 3 bases and J by 6 bases, and 14 bases separated the two germline ends.

The specimen was CD4+ T cells from PBMCs. The chain employs TRBV29-1 and TRBJ2-2, with D perhaps TRBD1 or TRBD2 (6 bases each). The TCR sequence derives from a human donor with multiple sclerosis. The CDR3 spells CSVDFTGTSGELFF. The CDR3 DNA follows: TGCAGCGTTGATTTTACAGGGACTTCCGGGGAGCTGTTTTTT.